These 24 T cell receptor beta chains came from one sample sequenced in a study of blood T cells in healthy people across ages. Together with a sample-barcoded 5' primer, a J-beta primer mix was included in a second PCR lasting about 7 to 11 cycles. Via MiXCR, TCRdb re-called the 5' RACE reads, giving one row per CDR3 protein. The repertoire holds 1.5 million to 2 million distinct CDR3 sequences, with around 40% as singletons. Sequenced: blood. These receptors were collected from a human donor in good health.

The V gene is TRBV6-5, the J gene TRBJ2-4, with 11 positions matching TRBD1. The J call may not be correct, given that the DNA end is closer to TRBJ2-7. Germline CDR1 reads MNHEY; CDR2 reads SVGAGI. This CDR3 has 16 amino acids. The CDR3 reads CASRITEGTGGYEQYF. In nucleotides, the CDR3 is TGTGCCAGCAGGATAACAGAGGGGACAGGGGGTTACGAGCAGTACTTC.

This chain joins TRBV7-9 and TRBJ2-7; 7 positions match TRBD1. The CDR3 spans 15 residues. Trimming took 2 bases from V and 1 from J; bases not matched to a gene: 5. CDR1 and CDR2 (germline): SEHNR, FQNEAQ (reference sequence). The CDR3 sequence: CASSLYPQGSYEQYF. The CDR3 DNA reads TGTGCCAGCAGCTTATATCCACAGGGGTCCTACGAGCAGTACTTC.

This clonotype was seen a handful of times. The chain combines TRBV12-3 or TRBV12-4 with TRBJ2-1; tentatively, D is TRBD1 or TRBD2 (6 bases each). The CDR3 runs 14 residues. V was shortened by 6 bases and J by 8 bases, with 17 bases between the two germline ends. CDR3 nucleotide sequence: TGTGCCAGCAGCCGGGGGCTCCCGCACGATGAGCAGTTCTTC. As protein: CASSRGLPHDEQFF.

The chain is built from TRBV12-3 or TRBV12-4 and TRBJ1-2, with D uncertain. The CDR3 sequence is 16 residues long. Trimming cost V 3 bases and J 7 bases, with 21 bases left between them. The chain's CDR3 is CASSLSSSHLGVGYTF. The CDR3 DNA follows: TGTGCCAGCAGTTTGTCCTCCTCTCATCTCGGGGTTGGCTACACCTTC.

J is TRBJ1-2 and V is TRBV6-5, with TRBD1 matching over 10 bases. This CDR3 spans 15 amino acids. V lost 7 bases, J lost 7 bases, and 12 bases stayed unmatched. The germline V gene has CDR1 MNHEY and CDR2 SVGAGI. The CDR3: CASTLKTGGYGGYTF. The CDR3 DNA reads as TGTGCCAGCACTTTAAAGACAGGGGGCTATGGTGGCTACACCTTC.

This chain uses TRBV12-3 or TRBV12-4 with TRBJ1-1; 10 bases are shared with TRBD1. The CDR3 has 15 amino acids. V dropped 5 bases and J dropped 4; count of bases not matched to a gene: 7. The CDR3 loop reads CASSPGTGVITEAFF. The CDR3 nucleotides are TGTGCCAGCAGTCCCGGGACAGGGGTTATCACTGAAGCTTTCTTT.

The chain combines TRBV12-3 or TRBV12-4 with TRBJ2-3, with D perhaps TRBD1 (5 bases). V lost 1 base and J lost 2, with 10 bases in between. The CDR3 sequence is 15 residues long. CDR3 protein: CASSLEDRLTDTQYF. CDR3 nucleotide sequence: TGTGCCAGCAGTTTAGAAGACAGACTCACAGATACGCAGTATTTT.

This chain links TRBV6-5 with TRBJ2-7, with D hard to call. The V gene lost 0 bases and the J gene lost 4 bases, with 16 bases spanning the gap. The germline gives CDR1 MNHEY, CDR2 SVGAGI. The CDR3 sequence is 16 residues long. CDR3 nucleotide sequence: TGTGCCAGCAGTTACTCGAAGGCAGCTGGTCTGTACGAGCAGTACTTC. This codes for CASSYSKAAGLYEQYF.

The sample holds a few counts of this clonotype. The chain links TRBV7-2 to TRBJ2-5, with D unclear. This CDR3 contains 11 residues. CDR1 is SGHTA and CDR2 is FQGNSA in the germline V gene. Trimming shortened V by 5 bases and J by 8 bases, and 9 bases separated the two germline ends. The DNA of the CDR3 is TGTGCCAGCAGCCTGCTACTTACCCAGTACTTC. This gives the protein CASSLLLTQYF.

This clonotype came up a few times. A much larger clonotype is one base distant, so this may be a read error. The gene calls are TRBV6-2 or TRBV6-3 and TRBJ1-2; the D is unclear. The CDR3 runs to 12 residues. Germline V gene data show CDR1 as MNHEY and CDR2 as SVGEGT. The CDR3 DNA sequence: TGTGCCAGCAGCTCCCGGAGCTATGGCTGCACCTTC. Amino acid sequence: CASSSRSYGCTF.

This clonotype turned up a few times. This chain links TRBV7-3 with TRBJ2-1, with 8 bases that match TRBD2. The CDR3 runs 16 residues. The V gene end was trimmed by 5 bases and the J gene end by 8 bases; junction bases not matched to a gene: 14. Germline CDR1 reads SGHTA; CDR2 reads FQGTGA. This CDR3 reads CASSPEGTRVVDEQFF. CDR3 sequence (DNA): TGTGCCAGCAGCCCGGAGGGGACTAGGGTAGTTGATGAGCAGTTCTTC.

Only a few counts were recorded for this clonotype. The V gene is TRBV7-3, the J gene TRBJ1-1; TRBD1 matches at 8 bases. The trim removed 3 bases at V and 7 bases at J, leaving 4 bases unmatched. Germline CDR1 and CDR2: SGHTA and FQGTGA. This CDR3 comprises 13 residues. The CDR3 protein is CASSFTDRGEAFF. The CDR3, as DNA: TGTGCCAGCAGCTTTACCGACAGGGGTGAAGCTTTCTTT.

This clonotype was detected a few times. V gene TRBV6-1 combines with J gene TRBJ1-5; maybe TRBD1 (5 bases). Germline V gives CDR1 MNHNS, CDR2 SASEGT. This CDR3 is built from 14 residues. The V end lost 2 bases, the J end lost 4 bases, and 9 bases lay between the germline ends. The CDR3 spells CASSEWGGNQPQHF. The DNA for the CDR3 is TGTGCCAGCAGTGAATGGGGGGGGAATCAGCCCCAGCATTTT.

CDR3 bases: TGTGCCACCGGGGGGGTGTTAGGGGCAAGTTACAATGAGCAGTTCTTC. Protein product: CATGGVLGASYNEQFF. V is TRBV24-1 and J is TRBJ2-1, with TRBD2 matching over 7 bases. CDR1 KGHDR and CDR2 SFDVKD come from the germline V gene. J lost 4 bases, V lost 9 bases, and 14 bases had no gene match. The CDR3 sequence is 16 residues long.

V and J are TRBV6-2 or TRBV6-3 and TRBJ1-5, with TRBD1 as a possible D gene (5 bases). From germline, CDR1 is MNHEY and CDR2 SVGEGT. The CDR3 consists of 14 residues. V dropped 6 bases and J dropped 1 base, with 10 bases sitting between them. CDR3 region: CASRGVGSNQPQHF. CDR3 coding DNA: TGTGCCAGCAGGGGGGTTGGGAGCAATCAGCCCCAGCATTTT.

The chain recombines TRBV15 with TRBJ2-3; D unresolved. The CDR3 has 16 residues. V lost 0 bases to trimming and J lost 4 bases, with 14 bases between them. CDR1 is LNHNV, CDR2 YYDKDF, per germline (reference sequence). CDR3 in DNA: TGTGCCACCAGCAGAGATTATAACTACCTCCCAGATACGCAGTATTTT. Amino acid sequence: CATSRDYNYLPDTQYF. The whole variable domain, filled in from reference TRBV15 and TRBJ2-3, reads DAMVIQNPRYQVTQFGKPVTLSCSQTLNHNVMYWYQQKSSQAPKLLFHYYDKDFNNEADTPDNFQSRRPNTSFCFLDIRSPGLGDTAMYLCATSRDYNYLPDTQYFGPGTRLTVL.

The sample holds many counts of this clonotype. J is TRBJ2-1 and V is TRBV29-1, with D perhaps TRBD1 (6 bases). The CDR3 has 16 residues. Germline CDR1 is SQVTM and CDR2 is ANQGSEA. Trimming shortened V by 7 bases and J by 2 bases, and 21 bases separated the two germline ends. CDR3 nucleotides: TGCAGCGCCCAGGTTGCAGGGGCCCCCGCCTACAATGAGCAGTTCTTC. It encodes CSAQVAGAPAYNEQFF.

The rearrangement uses TRBV10-3 and TRBJ2-3; D tentatively reads TRBD1 or TRBD2 (5 bases each). With 6 bases removed from V and 6 bases from J, the gap between germline ends came to 16 bases. Looked up from germline, CDR1 is ENHRY and CDR2 is SYGVKD. The CDR3 runs to 14 residues. The CDR3 loop reads CAISWSTEGDTQYF. The DNA for the CDR3 is TGTGCCATCAGCTGGAGTACTGAGGGGGATACGCAGTATTTT.

The CDR3 is CASSQDRDFYNEQFF. The CDR3 region has the DNA TGTGCCAGCAGCCAGGACCGGGACTTCTACAATGAGCAGTTCTTC. The gene calls are TRBV3-1 and TRBJ2-1, with a tentative D call TRBD2 (6 bases). The V and J ends lost 3 bases and 3 bases respectively, with 12 bases between them. Germline values: CDR1 LGHDT, CDR2 YNNKEL (reference sequence). The CDR3 has 15 amino acids.

J is TRBJ1-1 and V is TRBV9; 7 bases are shared with TRBD1. Germline-derived CDR1 and CDR2 are SGDLS and YYNGEE. The CDR3 length is 15 residues. Unmatched junction bases numbered 6, after V lost 0 bases and J lost 4 bases. The CDR3 reads CASSVEGARTTEAFF. The CDR3 DNA reads as TGTGCCAGCAGCGTAGAGGGGGCGCGGACCACTGAAGCTTTCTTT.

The chain has TRBV7-2 and TRBJ1-5; 8 nucleotides line up with TRBD1. Germline CDR1 and CDR2: SGHTA and FQGNSA. The CDR3 runs 16 residues. V lost 0 bases and J lost 5; bases outside the gene matches: 6. Here the CDR3 reads CASSLARQGRYQPQHF. In DNA form, the CDR3 reads TGTGCCAGCAGCTTAGCGAGACAGGGGCGTTATCAGCCCCAGCATTTT. The full variable domain, with the rest looked up from reference TRBV7-2 and TRBJ1-5, is GAGVSQSPSNKVTEKGKDVELRCDPISGHTALYWYRQSLGQGLEFLIYFQGNSAPDKSGLPSDRFSAERTGGSVSTLTIQRTQQEDSAVYLCASSLARQGRYQPQHFGDGTRLSIL.

The chain couples TRBV12-3 or TRBV12-4 to TRBJ2-3; TRBD1 might be the D (6 bases). This CDR3 has 16 residues. V was clipped by 6 bases and J by 0 bases, with 16 bases between them. The CDR3 bases are TGTGCCAGCAGGAAGACTTTTGGACAGAGCACAGATACGCAGTATTTT. Its protein is CASRKTFGQSTDTQYF.

The rearrangement uses TRBV7-2 and TRBJ1-1, with D hard to call. In germline, CDR1 is SGHTA, CDR2 FQGNSA. The CDR3 runs 11 residues. Trimming removed 7 bases at V and 8 bases at J, with 11 bases between. The CDR3 DNA is TGTGCCAGCATTCCGGCAGACGAAGCTTTCTTT. Amino acid sequence: CASIPADEAFF.

This clonotype was seen a handful of times. V gene TRBV20-1 combines with J gene TRBJ1-2, with D unclear. Trimming took 6 bases from V and 4 from J, leaving 12 bases between them. The CDR3 covers 12 residues. Germline V gene data show CDR1 as DFQATT and CDR2 as SNEGSKA (reference sequence). DNA for the CDR3: TGCAGTGCCACGACACAAAGCTATGGCTACACCTTC. This gives the protein CSATTQSYGYTF.